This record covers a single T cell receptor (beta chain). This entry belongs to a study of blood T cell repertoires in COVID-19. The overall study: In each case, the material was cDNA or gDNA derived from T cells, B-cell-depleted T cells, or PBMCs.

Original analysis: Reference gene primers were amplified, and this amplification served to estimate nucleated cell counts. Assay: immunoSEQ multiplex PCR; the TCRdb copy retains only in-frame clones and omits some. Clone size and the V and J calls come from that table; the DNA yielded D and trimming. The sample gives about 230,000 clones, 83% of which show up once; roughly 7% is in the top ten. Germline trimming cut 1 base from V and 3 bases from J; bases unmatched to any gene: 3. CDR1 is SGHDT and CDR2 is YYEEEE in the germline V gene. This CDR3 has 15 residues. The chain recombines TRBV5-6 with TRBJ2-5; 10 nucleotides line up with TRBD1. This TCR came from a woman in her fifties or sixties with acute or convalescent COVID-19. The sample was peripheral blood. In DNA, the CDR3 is TGTGCCAGCAGCTTGTCAGGACAGGGGGAAGAGACCCAGTACTTC. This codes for CASSLSGQGEETQYF.